The TCR beta chain described here comes from a study of OX40 agonist ivuxolimab in advanced cancers. This clone was seen just once. TCRdb's copy holds only in-frame clones and misses some; the assay was immunoSEQ multiplex PCR. The sample lists about 61,000 clones; roughly four fifths were seen once. Germline CDR1 is LNHDA and CDR2 is SQIVND (reference sequence). The length of the CDR3 is 12 residues. V was clipped by 11 bases and J by 2 bases, with 13 bases between them. The chain joins TRBV19 to TRBJ2-7; D may be TRBD1 (6 bases). The source is an adult with an advanced solid tumor such as melanoma, head and neck, liver or kidney cancer. Sample: CD4+ or CD8+ T cells sorted from blood, taken in a trial of the OX40 agonist ivuxolimab. CDR3 nucleotide sequence: TGTGCCTGCTCAGACAGGCCCTACGAGCAGTACTTC. It translates to CACSDRPYEQYF.